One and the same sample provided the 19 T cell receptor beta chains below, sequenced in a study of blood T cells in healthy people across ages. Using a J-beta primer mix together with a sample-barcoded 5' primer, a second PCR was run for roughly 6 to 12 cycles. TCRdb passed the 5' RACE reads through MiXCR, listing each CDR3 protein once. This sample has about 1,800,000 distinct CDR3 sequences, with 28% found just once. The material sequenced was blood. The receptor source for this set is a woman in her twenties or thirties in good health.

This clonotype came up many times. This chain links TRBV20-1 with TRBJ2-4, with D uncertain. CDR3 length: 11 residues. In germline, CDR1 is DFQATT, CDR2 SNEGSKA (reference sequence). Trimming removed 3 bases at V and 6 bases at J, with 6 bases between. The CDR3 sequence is CSASLTNIQYF. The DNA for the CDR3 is TGCAGTGCTAGCCTGACAAACATTCAGTACTTC.

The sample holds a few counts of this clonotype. This CDR3 is CSAKGFTDTQYF. CDR3 DNA sequence: TGCAGTGCTAAGGGTTTCACAGATACGCAGTATTTT. The chain joins TRBV20-1 to TRBJ2-3; D remains unclear. Germline V CDR1 and CDR2: DFQATT, SNEGSKA (reference sequence). The CDR3 spans 12 residues. The V and J ends lost 4 bases and 2 bases respectively, with 7 bases between them.

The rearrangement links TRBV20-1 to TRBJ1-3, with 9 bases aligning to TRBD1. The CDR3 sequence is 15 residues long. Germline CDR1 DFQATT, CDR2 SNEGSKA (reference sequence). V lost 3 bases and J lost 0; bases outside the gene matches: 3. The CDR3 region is CSASGTGSSGNTIYF. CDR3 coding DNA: TGCAGTGCTAGTGGGACAGGGAGCTCTGGAAACACCATATATTTT.

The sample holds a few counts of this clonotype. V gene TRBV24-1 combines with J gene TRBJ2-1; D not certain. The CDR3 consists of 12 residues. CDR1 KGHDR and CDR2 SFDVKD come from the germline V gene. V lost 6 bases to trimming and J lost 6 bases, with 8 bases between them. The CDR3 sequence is CATSSSANEQFF. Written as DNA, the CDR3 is TGTGCCACCAGTTCGAGCGCCAATGAGCAGTTCTTC.

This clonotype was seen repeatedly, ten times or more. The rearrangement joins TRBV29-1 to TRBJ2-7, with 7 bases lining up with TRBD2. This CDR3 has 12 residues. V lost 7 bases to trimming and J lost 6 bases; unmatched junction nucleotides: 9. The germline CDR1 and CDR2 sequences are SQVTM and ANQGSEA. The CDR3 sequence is CSARRGVAEQYF. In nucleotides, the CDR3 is TGCAGCGCCCGACGGGGGGTTGCCGAGCAGTACTTC.

In DNA form, the CDR3 reads TGTGCCAGCCCCCCTTGGGGCAGGGGGGAAAAAGCCAATGGCTACACCTTC. Translated, it gives CASPPWGRGEKANGYTF. The chain couples TRBV7-2 to TRBJ1-2, with 7 bases that match TRBD1. Germline CDR1 and CDR2: SGHTA and FQGNSA. There are 17 residues in the CDR3. V shed 8 bases and J 6 bases; nucleotides not matched to a gene: 21.

The chain's CDR3 is CASRQGLEETQYF. The CDR3 DNA is TGTGCCAGCAGACAGGGTCTGGAAGAGACCCAGTACTTC. The chain recombines TRBV11-2 with TRBJ2-5; D is possibly TRBD1 (6 bases). Germline values: CDR1 SGHAT, CDR2 FQNNGV. The V end lost 6 bases, the J end lost 3 bases, and 11 bases lay between the germline ends. The CDR3 spans 13 residues.

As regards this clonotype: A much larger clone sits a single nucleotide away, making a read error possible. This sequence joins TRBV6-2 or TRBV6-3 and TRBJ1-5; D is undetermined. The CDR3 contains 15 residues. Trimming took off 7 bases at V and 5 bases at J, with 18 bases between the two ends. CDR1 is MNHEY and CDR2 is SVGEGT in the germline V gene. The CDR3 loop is CASTGTWAGDQPQHF. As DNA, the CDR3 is TGTGCCAGCACGGGAACGTGGGCGGGCGATCAGCCCCAGCATTTT.

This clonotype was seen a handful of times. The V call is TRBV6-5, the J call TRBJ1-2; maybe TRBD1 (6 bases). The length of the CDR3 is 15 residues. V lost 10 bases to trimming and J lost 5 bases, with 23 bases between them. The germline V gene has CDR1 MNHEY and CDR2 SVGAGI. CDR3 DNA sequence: TGTGCCACCCGTCGGAGAGGTTCAGGGGTTTATGGCTACACCTTC. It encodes CATRRRGSGVYGYTF.

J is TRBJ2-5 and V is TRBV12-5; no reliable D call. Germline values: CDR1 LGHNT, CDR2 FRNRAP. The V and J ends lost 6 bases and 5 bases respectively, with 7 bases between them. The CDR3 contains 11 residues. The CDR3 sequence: CASGAAETQYF. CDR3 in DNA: TGTGCTAGTGGAGCCGCGGAGACCCAGTACTTC.

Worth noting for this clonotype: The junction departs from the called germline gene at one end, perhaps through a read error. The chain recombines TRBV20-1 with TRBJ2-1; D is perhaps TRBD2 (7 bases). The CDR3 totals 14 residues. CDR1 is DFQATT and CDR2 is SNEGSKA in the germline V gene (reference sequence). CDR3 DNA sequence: TGCGGTGCTTACAGGGCTAGCGGTTACAATGAGCAGTTCTTC. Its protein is CGAYRASGYNEQFF.

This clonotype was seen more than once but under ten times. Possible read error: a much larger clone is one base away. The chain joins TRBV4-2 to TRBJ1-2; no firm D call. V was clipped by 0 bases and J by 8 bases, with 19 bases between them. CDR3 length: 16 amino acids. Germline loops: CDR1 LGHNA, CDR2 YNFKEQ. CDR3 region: CASSQDGKAFSEGYTF. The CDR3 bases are TGTGCCAGCAGCCAAGACGGAAAGGCCTTTTCTGAGGGCTACACCTTC.

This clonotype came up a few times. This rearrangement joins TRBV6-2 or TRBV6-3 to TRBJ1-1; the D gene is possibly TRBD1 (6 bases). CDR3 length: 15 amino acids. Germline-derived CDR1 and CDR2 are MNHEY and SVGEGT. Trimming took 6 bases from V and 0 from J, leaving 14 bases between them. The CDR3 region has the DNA TGTGCCAGCAGCCCGGGGGGCGCGTTGAACACTGAAGCTTTCTTT. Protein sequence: CASSPGGALNTEAFF.

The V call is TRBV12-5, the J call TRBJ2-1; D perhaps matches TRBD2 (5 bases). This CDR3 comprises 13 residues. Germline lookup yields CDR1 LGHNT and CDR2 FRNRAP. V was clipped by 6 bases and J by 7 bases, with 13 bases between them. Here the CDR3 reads CASGITRVNEQFF. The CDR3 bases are TGTGCTAGTGGCATTACTAGGGTGAATGAGCAGTTCTTC.

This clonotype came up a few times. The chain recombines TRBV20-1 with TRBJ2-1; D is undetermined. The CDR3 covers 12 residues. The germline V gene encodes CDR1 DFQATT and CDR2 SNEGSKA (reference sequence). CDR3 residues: CSAAAYDNEQFF. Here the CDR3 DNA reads TGCAGCGCCGCAGCCTACGACAATGAGCAGTTCTTC.

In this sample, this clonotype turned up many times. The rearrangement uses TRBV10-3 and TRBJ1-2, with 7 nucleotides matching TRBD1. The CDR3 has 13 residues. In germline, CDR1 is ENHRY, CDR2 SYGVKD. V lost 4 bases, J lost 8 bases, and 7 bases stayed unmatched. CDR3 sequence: CAISGEQGLGYTF. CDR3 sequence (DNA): TGTGCCATCAGTGGAGAACAGGGGTTAGGCTACACCTTC.

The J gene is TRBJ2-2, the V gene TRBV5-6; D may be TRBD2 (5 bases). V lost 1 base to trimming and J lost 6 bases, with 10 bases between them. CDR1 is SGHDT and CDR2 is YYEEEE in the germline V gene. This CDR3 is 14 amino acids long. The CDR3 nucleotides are TGTGCCAGCAGCTTGATACTAGGTGCCGGGGAGCTGTTTTTT. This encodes CASSLILGAGELFF. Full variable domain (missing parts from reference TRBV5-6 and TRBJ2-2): DAGVTQSPTHLIKTRGQQVTLRCSPKSGHDTVSWYQQALGQGPQFIFQYYEEEERQRGNFPDRFSGHQFPNYSSELNVNALLLGDSALYLCASSLILGAGELFFGEGSRLTVL.

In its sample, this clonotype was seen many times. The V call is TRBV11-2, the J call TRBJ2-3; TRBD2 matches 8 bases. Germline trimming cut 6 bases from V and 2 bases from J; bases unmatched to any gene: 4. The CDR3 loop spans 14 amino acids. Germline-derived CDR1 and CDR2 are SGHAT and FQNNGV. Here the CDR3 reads CASRVSGVTDTQYF. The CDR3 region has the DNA TGTGCCAGCAGGGTTAGCGGGGTCACAGATACGCAGTATTTT. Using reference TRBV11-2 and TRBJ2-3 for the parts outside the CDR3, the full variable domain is EAGVAQSPRYKIIEKRQSVAFWCNPISGHATLYWYQQILGQGPKLLIQFQNNGVVDDSQLPKDRFSAERLKGVDSTLKIQPAKLEDSAVYLCASRVSGVTDTQYFGPGTRLTVL.

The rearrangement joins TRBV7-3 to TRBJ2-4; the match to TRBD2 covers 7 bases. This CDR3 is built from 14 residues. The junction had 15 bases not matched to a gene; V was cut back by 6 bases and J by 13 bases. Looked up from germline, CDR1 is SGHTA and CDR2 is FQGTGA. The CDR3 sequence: CASSFTREDNEQYF. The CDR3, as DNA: TGTGCCAGCAGTTTCACTCGGGAGGACAATGAGCAGTACTTC.